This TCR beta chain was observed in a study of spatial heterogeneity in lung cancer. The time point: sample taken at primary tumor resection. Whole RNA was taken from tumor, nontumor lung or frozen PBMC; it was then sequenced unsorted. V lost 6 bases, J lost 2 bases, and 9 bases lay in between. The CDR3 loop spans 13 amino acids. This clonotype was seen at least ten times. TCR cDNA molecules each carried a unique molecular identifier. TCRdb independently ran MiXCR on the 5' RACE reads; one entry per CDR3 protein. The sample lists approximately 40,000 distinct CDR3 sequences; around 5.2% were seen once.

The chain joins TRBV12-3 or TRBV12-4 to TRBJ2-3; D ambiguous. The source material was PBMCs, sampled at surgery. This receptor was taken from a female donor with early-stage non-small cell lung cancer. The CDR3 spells CASRMGFTDTQYF. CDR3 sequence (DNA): TGTGCCAGCAGGATGGGATTCACAGATACGCAGTATTTT.